This T cell receptor (beta chain) was captured in a study of Graves' ophthalmopathy and Graves' hyperthyroidism. Beta-chain TCR CDR3 regions were amplified from RNA transcripts. The first round was an RT-PCR with HTBI primers, and the second round was a multiplex PCR. Using its own MiXCR run on the multiplex PCR reads, TCRdb lists one record per CDR3 protein. The sample includes around 470,000 distinct CDR3 sequences, approximately 15% of them seen just once. Germline assignment: CDR1 MDHEN and CDR2 SYDVKM. Between the trimmed V and J ends, which lost 6 bases and 7 bases, there was a span of 12 bases. CDR3 length equals 12 residues. This clonotype showed up many times.

Sample: blood. This chain connects TRBV28 to TRBJ2-5; unclear D gene. The receptor was isolated from a woman aged 30 to 39 with Graves' ophthalmopathy. The CDR3 here is CASSPSVRTQYF. DNA of the CDR3: TGTGCCAGCAGCCCAAGCGTAAGGACCCAGTACTTC.